This T cell receptor beta chain is from a study of regulatory and conventional T cells in RAG deficiency. Sequencing used immunoSEQ multiplex PCR; TCRdb keeps in-frame clones, though not all of them. The sample yields several thousand clones, about 90% seen once. Points on this clone: Its antigen is unknown.

Regulatory T cells were sorted from blood as CD4+ CD25-high CD127-low cells. V was pared by 1 base and J by 9 bases, with 12 bases between. The CDR3 runs 13 residues. CDR1 SNHLY and CDR2 FYNNEI come from the germline V gene. Study outcomes and limitations: Omenn syndrome and CID/AS patients had roughly 100-fold fewer unique Treg TCR beta sequences, versus approximately 9.8-fold elsewhere. In Omenn syndrome, Treg and Tconv repertoires overlapped >90%. Control T-cell subsets had markedly higher Shannon entropy and lower Simpson indices than RAG-deficient patients.

These sequences were also reported in another study, on regulatory T cells. In that study: The PCR used 52 TRBV and 13 TRBJ primers.

The chain is built from TRBV2 and TRBJ2-5; perhaps TRBD1 as D (6 bases). The sequence came from a human donor in good health. The specimen was Tregs sorted from blood. The chain's CDR3 is CASSEGLEGAQYF. The DNA of the CDR3 is TGTGCCAGCAGTGAAGGCCTAGAGGGGGCCCAGTACTTC.